This T cell receptor (beta chain) was profiled in a study of early T cells in non-severe SARS-CoV-2 infection. The wider study: Chains stayed unpaired after sequencing of bulk RNA from unsorted whole blood.

The CDR3 length is 13 residues. Germline-derived CDR1 and CDR2 are SGHTA and FQGNSA. With 5 bases removed from V and 6 bases from J, the gap between germline ends came to 11 bases. Individual cDNA molecules received unique molecular identifiers during library preparation. Each CDR3 protein gets one entry after TCRdb re-called the 5' RACE reads with MiXCR. The sample includes 85,000 to 100,000 distinct CDR3 sequences, over 10% of them seen just once. Study observations and caveats: The VDJdb matching leaned toward anti-spike CD8 responses and overlooked private and CD4 specificities.

A remark on this clonotype: Its antigen is not known.

The rearrangement links TRBV7-2 to TRBJ1-5; D is ambiguous. This TCR was sampled from an adult who was a healthcare worker with PCR-confirmed SARS-CoV-2 infection or an uninfected control (not recorded which). The sequencing sample was made of whole blood. CDR3 bases: TGTGCCAGCAGCACCCGGAGCTCTCAGCCCCAGCATTTT. Its translation: CASSTRSSQPQHF.